This T cell receptor beta chain stems from a study of blood T cell repertoires in COVID-19. Study information: Collection of acute and convalescent COVID-19 samples took place in the United States, Italy and Spain. The cDNA or gDNA used as material had been derived from T cells, B-cell-depleted T cells, or PBMCs.

Germline assignment: CDR1 LGHNT and CDR2 FRNRAP. V shed 0 bases and J shed 0 bases, with 14 bases lying between them. The CDR3 length is 17 residues. Enrolled during active infection, Seattle patients were then followed longitudinally. In the authors' methods: Quantification of nucleated cells was approximated via reference gene primer amplification. The protocol was immunoSEQ multiplex PCR, while the TCRdb copy is restricted to in-frame clones and leaves out a portion. Clone size and the V and J calls come from that table; the DNA yielded D and trimming. Of fewer than 350,000 clones listed, about 91% are singletons.

The rearrangement joins TRBV12-5 to TRBJ1-1, with D possibly TRBD1 on 5 matching bases. The material sequenced was peripheral blood. This receptor was taken from a woman aged 25 to 39 with COVID-19, enrolled during active disease. The CDR3 sequence: CASGLVFRTNMNTEAFF. CDR3 coding DNA: TGTGCTAGTGGTTTGGTATTCAGGACAAACATGAACACTGAAGCTTTCTTT.